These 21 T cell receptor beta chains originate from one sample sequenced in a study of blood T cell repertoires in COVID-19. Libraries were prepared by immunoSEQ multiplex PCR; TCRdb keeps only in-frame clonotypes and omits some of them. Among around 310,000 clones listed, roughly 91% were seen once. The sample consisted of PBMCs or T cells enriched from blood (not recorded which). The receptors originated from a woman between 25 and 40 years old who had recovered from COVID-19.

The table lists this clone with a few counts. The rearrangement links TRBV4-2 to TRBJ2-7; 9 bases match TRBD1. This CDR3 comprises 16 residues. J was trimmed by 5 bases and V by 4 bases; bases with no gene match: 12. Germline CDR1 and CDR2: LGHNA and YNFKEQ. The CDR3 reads CASSPKTGTGSDEQYF. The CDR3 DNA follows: TGTGCCAGCAGCCCAAAAACCGGGACAGGGAGTGACGAGCAGTACTTC.

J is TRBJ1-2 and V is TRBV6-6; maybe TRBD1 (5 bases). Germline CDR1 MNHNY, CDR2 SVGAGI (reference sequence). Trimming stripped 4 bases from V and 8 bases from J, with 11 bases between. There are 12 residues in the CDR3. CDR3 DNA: TGTGCCAGCAGTTTCTCCAGGGCGGGCTACACCTTC. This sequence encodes CASSFSRAGYTF.

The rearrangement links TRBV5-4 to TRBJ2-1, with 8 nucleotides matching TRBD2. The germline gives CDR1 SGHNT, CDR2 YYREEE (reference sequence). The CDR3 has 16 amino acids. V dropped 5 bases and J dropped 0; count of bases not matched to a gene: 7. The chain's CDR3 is CASSFGSGGSYNEQFF. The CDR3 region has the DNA TGTGCCAGCAGTTTTGGGAGCGGGGGCTCCTACAATGAGCAGTTCTTC.

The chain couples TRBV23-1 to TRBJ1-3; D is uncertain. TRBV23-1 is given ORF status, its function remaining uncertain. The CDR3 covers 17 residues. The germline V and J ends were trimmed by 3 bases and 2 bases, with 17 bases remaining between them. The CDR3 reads CASSHRGKGRAGNTIYF. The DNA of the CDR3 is TGCGCCAGCAGTCACCGAGGGAAGGGAAGGGCTGGAAACACCATATATTTT.

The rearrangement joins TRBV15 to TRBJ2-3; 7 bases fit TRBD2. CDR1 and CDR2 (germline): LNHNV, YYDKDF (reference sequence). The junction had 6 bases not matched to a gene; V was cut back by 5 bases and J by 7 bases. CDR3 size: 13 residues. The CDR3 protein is CATSAREANTQYF. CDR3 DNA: TGTGCCACCAGCGCCCGGGAGGCGAATACGCAGTATTTT.

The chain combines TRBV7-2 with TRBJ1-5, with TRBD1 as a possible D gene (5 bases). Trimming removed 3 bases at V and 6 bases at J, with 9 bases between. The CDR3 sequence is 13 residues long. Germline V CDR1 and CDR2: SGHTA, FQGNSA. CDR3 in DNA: TGTGCCAGCAGCTTTCAGGGCGGTCAGCCCCAGCATTTT. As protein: CASSFQGGQPQHF.

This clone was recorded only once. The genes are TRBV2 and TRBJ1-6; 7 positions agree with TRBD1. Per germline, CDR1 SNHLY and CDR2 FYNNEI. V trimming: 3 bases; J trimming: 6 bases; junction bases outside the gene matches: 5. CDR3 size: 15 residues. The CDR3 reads CASSDQGGINSPLHF. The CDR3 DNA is TGTGCCAGCAGTGATCAGGGGGGTATTAATTCACCCCTCCACTTT.

The chain's CDR3 is CASSLDASTGNTIYF. Written as DNA, the CDR3 is TGTGCCAGCAGCTTAGATGCCAGTACTGGAAACACCATATATTTT. The rearrangement links TRBV7-2 to TRBJ1-3, with no clear D. There are 15 residues in the CDR3. In germline, CDR1 is SGHTA, CDR2 FQGNSA. V was clipped by 1 base and J by 2 bases, with 9 bases between them.

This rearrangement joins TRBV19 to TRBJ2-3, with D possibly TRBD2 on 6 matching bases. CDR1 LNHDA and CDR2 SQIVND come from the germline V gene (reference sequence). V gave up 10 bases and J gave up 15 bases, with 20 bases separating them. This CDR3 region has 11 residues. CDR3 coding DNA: TGTGCCACCGAGACCGGGACTGCGCCATATTTT. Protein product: CATETGTAPYF.

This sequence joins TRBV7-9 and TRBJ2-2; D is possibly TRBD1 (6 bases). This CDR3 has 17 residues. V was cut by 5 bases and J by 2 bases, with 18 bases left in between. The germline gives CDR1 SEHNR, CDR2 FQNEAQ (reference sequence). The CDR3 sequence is CASSPHAGTLNTGELFF. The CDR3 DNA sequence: TGTGCCAGCAGCCCACACGCCGGGACACTTAACACCGGGGAGCTGTTTTTT.

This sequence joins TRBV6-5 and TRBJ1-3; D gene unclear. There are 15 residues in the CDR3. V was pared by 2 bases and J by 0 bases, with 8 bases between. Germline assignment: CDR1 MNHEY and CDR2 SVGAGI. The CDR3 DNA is TGTGCCAGCAGTTACGCCGGTGACTCTGGAAACACCATATATTTT. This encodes CASSYAGDSGNTIYF.

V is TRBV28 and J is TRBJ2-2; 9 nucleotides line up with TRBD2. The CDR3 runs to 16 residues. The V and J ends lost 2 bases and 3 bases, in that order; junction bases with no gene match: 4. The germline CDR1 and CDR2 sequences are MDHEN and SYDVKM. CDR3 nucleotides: TGTGCCAGCAGTTTAGGGGCGGGAGGGGACACCGGGGAGCTGTTTTTT. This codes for CASSLGAGGDTGELFF.

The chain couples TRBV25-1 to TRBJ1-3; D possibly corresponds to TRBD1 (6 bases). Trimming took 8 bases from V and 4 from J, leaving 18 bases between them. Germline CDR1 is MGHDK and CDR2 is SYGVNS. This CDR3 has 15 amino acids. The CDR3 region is CASQQGFGRGNTIYF. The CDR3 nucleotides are TGTGCCAGCCAACAGGGCTTCGGGCGCGGAAACACCATATATTTT.

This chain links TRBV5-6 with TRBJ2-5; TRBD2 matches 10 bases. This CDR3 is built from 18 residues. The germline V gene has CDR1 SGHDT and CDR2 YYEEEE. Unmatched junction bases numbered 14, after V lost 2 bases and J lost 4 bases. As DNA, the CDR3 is TGTGCCAGCAGCTTTGATCTGGCTAGCGGGAGATTTGGAGAGACCCAGTACTTC. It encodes CASSFDLASGRFGETQYF.

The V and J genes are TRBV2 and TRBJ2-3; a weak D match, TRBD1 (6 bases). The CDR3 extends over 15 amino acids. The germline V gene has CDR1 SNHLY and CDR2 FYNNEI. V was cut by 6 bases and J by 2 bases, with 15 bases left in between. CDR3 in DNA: TGTGCCAGCAGGAGGACAGTGATGTTCACAGATACGCAGTATTTT. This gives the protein CASRRTVMFTDTQYF. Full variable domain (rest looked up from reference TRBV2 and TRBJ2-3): EPEVTQTPSHQVTQMGQEVILRCVPISNHLYFYWYRQILGQKVEFLVSFYNNEISEKSEIFDDQFSVERPDGSNFTLKIRSTKLEDSAMYFCASRRTVMFTDTQYFGPGTRLTVL.

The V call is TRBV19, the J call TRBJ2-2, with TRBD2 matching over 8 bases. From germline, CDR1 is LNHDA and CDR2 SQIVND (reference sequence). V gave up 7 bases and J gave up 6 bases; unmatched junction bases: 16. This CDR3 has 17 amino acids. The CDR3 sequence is CASNSQPGLVNAGELFF. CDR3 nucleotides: TGTGCCAGTAACTCCCAACCGGGACTAGTAAACGCCGGGGAGCTGTTTTTT.

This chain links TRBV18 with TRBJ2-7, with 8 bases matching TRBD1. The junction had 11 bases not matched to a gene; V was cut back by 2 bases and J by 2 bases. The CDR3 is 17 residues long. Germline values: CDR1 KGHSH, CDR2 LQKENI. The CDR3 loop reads CASSPETTGALPYEQYF. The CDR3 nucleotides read TGTGCCAGCTCACCAGAAACGACAGGGGCCTTACCCTACGAGCAGTACTTC.

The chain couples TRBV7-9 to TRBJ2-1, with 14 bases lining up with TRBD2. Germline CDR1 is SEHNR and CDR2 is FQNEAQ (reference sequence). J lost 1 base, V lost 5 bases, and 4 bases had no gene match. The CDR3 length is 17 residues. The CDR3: CASSDRLAGGSYNEQFF. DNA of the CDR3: TGTGCCAGCAGCGATAGACTAGCGGGAGGGTCCTACAATGAGCAGTTCTTC.

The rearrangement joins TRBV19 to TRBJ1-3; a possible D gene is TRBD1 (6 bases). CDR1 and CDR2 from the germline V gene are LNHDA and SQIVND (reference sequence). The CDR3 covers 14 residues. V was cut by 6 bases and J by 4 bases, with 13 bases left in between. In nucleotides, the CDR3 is TGTGCCAGTAGCCCAGGGGACGGGGGAAACACCATATATTTT. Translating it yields CASSPGDGGNTIYF.

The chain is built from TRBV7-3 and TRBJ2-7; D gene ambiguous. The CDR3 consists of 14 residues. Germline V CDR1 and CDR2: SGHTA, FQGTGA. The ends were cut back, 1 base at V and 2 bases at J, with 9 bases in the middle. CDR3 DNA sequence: TGTGCCAGCAGCTTAAATGTCGGTCCCTACGAGCAGTACTTC. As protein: CASSLNVGPYEQYF.

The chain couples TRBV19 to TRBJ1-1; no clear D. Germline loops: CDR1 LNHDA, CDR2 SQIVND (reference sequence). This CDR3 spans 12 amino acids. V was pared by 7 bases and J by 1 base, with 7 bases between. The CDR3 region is CASTPGNTEAFF. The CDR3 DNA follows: TGTGCCAGTACGCCAGGGAACACTGAAGCTTTCTTT.